The clone carrying this TCR beta chain was found a few times. No antigen is known for it. The data were obtained in a study of T-cell memory formation after mild COVID-19. Study-wide results and limits: Clones contracting across day 15 to 85 had a balanced CD4/CD8 profile; later expanding clones leaned CD4+. Those CD4+ clones that contracted were mainly in CM and EM (CD8+ ones in EMRA).

TCRdb called the 5' RACE reads again in MiXCR, with one record for every CDR3 protein. Of fewer than 650,000 distinct CDR3 sequences in the sample, about a fifth were seen once. Germline CDR1 MNHNS, CDR2 SASEGT. Trimming left V 4 bases short and J 7 bases short, with 20 bases between. This CDR3 spans 15 amino acids. The chain joins TRBV6-1 to TRBJ2-7; a possible D gene is TRBD2 (6 bases). Specimen: PBMCs or a T cell subset sorted from them (not recorded which). This receptor was obtained from an adult woman who had mild COVID-19 (a few samples of this study predate the infection). Cell type and time point are not known. The CDR3 DNA reads as TGTGCCAGCAGTGCCCAGAGTGGGGGGATGAAGGAGCAGTACTTC. Its protein product is CASSAQSGGMKEQYF.